The 18 T cell receptor beta chains listed next were all sequenced from one sample in a study of blood T cell repertoires in COVID-19 (dated by TCRdb to 2018 to 2020). The library came from the immunoSEQ multiplex PCR assay. TCRdb mirrors the immuneACCESS table, restricted to in-frame sequences. Some clones are absent from its copies; in checked studies, under half trace to an unresolved V gene, and the reason for the others is unknown. For this sample the table gives 150,000 or so clones, of which approximately 80% were detected only once. Of the sample, around 10% is held by the ten largest clones. Sequences were obtained from peripheral blood. These receptor sequences come from a woman in her sixties with COVID-19, enrolled during active disease.

This chain connects TRBV2 to TRBJ2-3, with 8 bases aligning to TRBD2. The V gene's germline CDR1 is SNHLY and CDR2 FYNNEI. V trimming: 8 bases; J trimming: 0 bases; junction bases outside the gene matches: 1. The CDR3 length is 13 residues. CDR3 region: CASQRESTDTQYF. CDR3 DNA sequence: TGTGCCAGCCAGCGGGAGAGCACAGATACGCAGTATTTT.

A remark on this clone: Distinct nucleotide sequences in the sample also encode this CDR3. This sequence joins TRBV6-5 and TRBJ1-3; D unclear. The ends were cut back, 8 bases at V and 1 base at J, with 9 bases in the middle. CDR3 length: 13 amino acids. CDR1 is MNHEY, CDR2 SVGAGI, per germline. The CDR3 region is CASRRASGNTIYF. CDR3 in DNA: TGTGCCAGCCGGCGGGCTTCTGGAAACACCATATATTTT.

The V call is TRBV5-1, the J call TRBJ2-5, with D perhaps matching TRBD1 (5 bases). The length of the CDR3 is 14 residues. V lost 4 bases to trimming and J lost 2 bases, with 12 bases between them. Germline loops: CDR1 SGHRS, CDR2 YFSETQ. The chain's CDR3 is CASSDGHFQETQYF. The CDR3 bases are TGCGCCAGCAGCGACGGACACTTTCAAGAGACCCAGTACTTC.

The rearrangement joins TRBV11-2 to TRBJ2-3; 9 positions agree with TRBD1. CDR1 is SGHAT and CDR2 is FQNNGV in the germline V gene. This CDR3 has 16 residues. J was trimmed by 6 bases and V by 4 bases; bases with no gene match: 11. The CDR3 nucleotides are TGTGCCAGCAGCTACGATCACAGGGGGCAGGCGGATACGCAGTATTTT. This sequence encodes CASSYDHRGQADTQYF.

The chain employs TRBV6-5 and TRBJ2-7; 10 bases align to TRBD1. This CDR3 comprises 14 residues. The germline V gene encodes CDR1 MNHEY and CDR2 SVGAGI. With 6 bases clipped from V and 3 bases from J, the junction kept 5 bases outside the gene matches. CDR3 region: CASSPDRGSYEQYF. The CDR3, as DNA: TGTGCCAGCAGCCCGGACAGGGGGAGCTACGAGCAGTACTTC.

This clone has only one observation. The gene calls are TRBV20-1 and TRBJ2-3; possible D gene TRBD2, 5 bases. V lost 3 bases and J lost 0, with 10 bases in between. Germline loops: CDR1 DFQATT, CDR2 SNEGSKA (reference sequence). This CDR3 spans 14 amino acids. The chain's CDR3 is CSASSRESTDTQYF. Here the CDR3 DNA reads TGCAGTGCTAGTTCGAGGGAAAGCACAGATACGCAGTATTTT.

This chain connects TRBV7-2 to TRBJ1-5; 9 bases are a match to TRBD1. The length of the CDR3 is 15 residues. The V gene end was trimmed by 5 bases and the J gene end by 9 bases; junction bases not matched to a gene: 11. CDR1 and CDR2 from the germline V gene are SGHTA and FQGNSA. This CDR3 reads CASSVKGQGRSPQHF. As DNA, the CDR3 is TGTGCCAGCAGCGTTAAGGGACAGGGCAGATCGCCCCAGCATTTT.

The J gene is TRBJ1-4, the V gene TRBV7-6, with D uncertain. Germline CDR1 SGHVS, CDR2 FNYEAQ. The CDR3 is made up of 21 amino acids. V was shortened by 1 base and J by 3 bases, with 27 bases between the two germline ends. DNA of the CDR3: TGTGCCAGCAGCTTAGTAGTGAGGCCCGGGTCTCCGGGAGGGCCTAATGAAAAACTGTTTTTT. Protein sequence: CASSLVVRPGSPGGPNEKLFF.

V and J are TRBV7-3 and TRBJ1-1; tentative D call: TRBD1 (6 bases). Trimming took off 5 bases at V and 4 bases at J, with 17 bases between the two ends. The CDR3 consists of 15 residues. Germline V gives CDR1 SGHTA, CDR2 FQGTGA. The CDR3 DNA sequence: TGTGCCAGCAGCCCCCCTGGGGGGGCAATCACTGAAGCTTTCTTT. The encoded protein is CASSPPGGAITEAFF.

The CDR3 DNA sequence: TGCGCCAGCAGCTTGGAGGTAGGGGGGAACACTGAAGCTTTCTTT. Amino acids: CASSLEVGGNTEAFF. The rearrangement links TRBV5-1 to TRBJ1-1; D may be TRBD1 (6 bases). CDR3 length equals 15 residues. V gave up 0 bases and J gave up 1 base, with 10 bases separating them. The germline gives CDR1 SGHRS, CDR2 YFSETQ.

This clone was found a few times. The chain employs TRBV6-4 and TRBJ1-5; possibly TRBD1 for D (6 bases). The CDR3 totals 12 residues. The V gene's germline CDR1 is MRHNA and CDR2 SNTAGT. Between the trimmed V and J ends, which lost 11 bases and 3 bases, there was a span of 11 bases. The CDR3 DNA follows: TGTGCCTGGGGGGGGGCCAATCAGCCCCAGCATTTT. As protein: CAWGGANQPQHF.

In nucleotides, the CDR3 is TGTGCCAGCAGTCCCACGACAGGGAACACCGGGGAGCTGTTTTTT. Translated, it gives CASSPTTGNTGELFF. The J gene is TRBJ2-2, the V gene TRBV6-6; maybe TRBD1 (6 bases). Germline CDR1 reads MNHNY; CDR2 reads SVGAGI (reference sequence). V was clipped by 5 bases and J by 1 base, with 11 bases between them. This CDR3 has 15 amino acids.

This clone was counted a single time. The chain recombines TRBV6-2 or TRBV6-3 with TRBJ1-2; D remains ambiguous. The CDR3 loop spans 12 amino acids. Trimming shortened V by 5 bases and J by 7 bases, and 11 bases separated the two germline ends. Per germline, CDR1 MNHEY and CDR2 SVGEGT. The CDR3 region is CASSNSLGGYTF. In DNA, the CDR3 is TGTGCCAGCAGTAACAGTCTCGGTGGCTACACCTTC.

This clone came up many times. The chain is built from TRBV3-1 (or the pseudogene TRBV3-2) and TRBJ2-7; D is unresolved. With 10 bases removed from V and 4 bases from J, the gap between germline ends came to 11 bases. Germline V CDR1 and CDR2: LGHDT, YNNKEL (reference sequence). CDR3 length equals 11 residues. CDR3 residues: CAISNGYEQYF. DNA of the CDR3: TGTGCCATCTCCAACGGGTACGAGCAGTACTTC.

The chain couples TRBV5-1 to TRBJ1-1, with D maybe TRBD1 (6 bases). The V gene's germline CDR1 is SGHRS and CDR2 YFSETQ. Trimming took 0 bases from V and 0 from J, leaving 12 bases between them. CDR3 length: 16 amino acids. The CDR3 sequence is CASSLAGDTLNTEAFF. The CDR3 DNA reads as TGCGCCAGCAGCTTGGCCGGGGACACTCTGAACACTGAAGCTTTCTTT.

The chain combines TRBV7-9 with TRBJ2-1; TRBD2 matches at 14 bases. CDR1 and CDR2 from the germline V gene are SEHNR and FQNEAQ (reference sequence). Losses at the gene ends were 0 bases for V and 8 bases for J; bases not matched to a gene: 9. The CDR3 contains 18 residues. Here the CDR3 reads CASSLATGTSGSFHEQFF. The DNA of the CDR3 is TGTGCCAGCAGCTTAGCTACGGGGACTAGCGGGAGTTTTCATGAGCAGTTCTTC.

This chain joins TRBV11-2 and TRBJ1-1, with 7 bases identical to TRBD1. After removal of 5 bases from V and 5 bases from J, the junction contained 8 bases not matched to a gene. The CDR3 covers 14 residues. Germline-derived CDR1 and CDR2 are SGHAT and FQNNGV. CDR3 residues: CASSTLTGRTEAFF. CDR3 sequence (DNA): TGTGCCAGCAGCACGCTGACAGGGAGAACTGAAGCTTTCTTT. Drawing the rest from reference TRBV11-2 and TRBJ1-1, the complete variable domain is EAGVAQSPRYKIIEKRQSVAFWCNPISGHATLYWYQQILGQGPKLLIQFQNNGVVDDSQLPKDRFSAERLKGVDSTLKIQPAKLEDSAVYLCASSTLTGRTEAFFGQGTRLTVV.

The rearrangement uses TRBV7-6 and TRBJ2-2, with D unclear. The CDR3 runs 14 residues. Germline values: CDR1 SGHVS, CDR2 FNYEAQ. V shed 1 base and J shed 5 bases, with 8 bases lying between them. The DNA for the CDR3 is TGTGCCAGCAGCTTAGTAGTCCTAACCGGGGAGCTGTTTTTT. Translation gives CASSLVVLTGELFF.